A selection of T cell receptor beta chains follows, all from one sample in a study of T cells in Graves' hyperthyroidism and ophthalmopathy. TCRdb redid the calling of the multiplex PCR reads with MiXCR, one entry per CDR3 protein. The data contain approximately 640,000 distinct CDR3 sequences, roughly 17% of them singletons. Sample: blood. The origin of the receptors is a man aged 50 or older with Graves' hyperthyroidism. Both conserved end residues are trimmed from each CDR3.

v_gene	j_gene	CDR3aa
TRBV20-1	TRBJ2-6	SARARDWGLRANVLT
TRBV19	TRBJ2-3	ASSIDLLALSTQY
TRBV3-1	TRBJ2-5	ASSQDSRGETQY
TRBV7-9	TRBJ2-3	ASSLVVDRNTDTQY
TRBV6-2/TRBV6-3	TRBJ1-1	ASSYSKWTGSEAF
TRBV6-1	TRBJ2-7	ASTETGREQY
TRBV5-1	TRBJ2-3	ASSPERTGIHTDTQY
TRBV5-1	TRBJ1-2	ASSGTQGGYGYT
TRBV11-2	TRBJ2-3	ASSLASPTDTQC
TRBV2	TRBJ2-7	ASSDGEHSSYEQY
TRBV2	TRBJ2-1	ASRGRLAGKDEQF
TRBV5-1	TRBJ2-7	ASSLVEGPLEQY
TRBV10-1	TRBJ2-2	ASKGGGTGELF
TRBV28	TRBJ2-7	ASSLLSAQIGEQY
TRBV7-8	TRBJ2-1	ASSYLGGRTYNEQF
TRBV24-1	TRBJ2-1	ATSDFLGLARNEQF
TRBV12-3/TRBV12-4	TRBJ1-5	ASSRDSLNQPQH
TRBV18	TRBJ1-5	ASSPAGSSNQPQH
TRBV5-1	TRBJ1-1	ASSLRGDDTEAF
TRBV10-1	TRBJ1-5	ASSATEQPQH
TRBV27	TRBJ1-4	ASSLPLRATNEKLF
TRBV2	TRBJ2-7	ASSGHRSSYEQY
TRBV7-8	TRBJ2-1	ASSNTGTGLNEQF
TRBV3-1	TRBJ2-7	ATSSRVGEQY
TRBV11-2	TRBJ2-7	ASRSLQTGPGLPYEQY
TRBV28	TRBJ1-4	ASRTTGRVANEKLC
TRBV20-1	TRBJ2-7	SARFSGIYEQY
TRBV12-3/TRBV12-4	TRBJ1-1	ASSLLAEGLSEAF
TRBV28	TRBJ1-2	ASSLPGYGYA
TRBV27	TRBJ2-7	ASNGHEQY
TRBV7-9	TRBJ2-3	ASSLIAGGLNTQY
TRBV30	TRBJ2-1	ACGLAGGRFSYDEQF
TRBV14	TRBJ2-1	ASSHFGLAGDDEQF
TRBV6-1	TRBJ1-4	ASSENRGPNEKLF
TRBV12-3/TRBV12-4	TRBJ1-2	ASSQTADGYT
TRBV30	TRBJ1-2	AWDLTGVAT
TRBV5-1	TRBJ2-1	ASRGVPDEQF
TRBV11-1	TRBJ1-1	ASSPRQGWNTEAF
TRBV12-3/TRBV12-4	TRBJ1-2	ASSLGQGTGYT
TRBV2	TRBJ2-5	ASKPGLAGSRQH
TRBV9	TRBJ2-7	ASSAGTGGTYEQY
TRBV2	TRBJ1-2	ANRDSLNVRDGYT
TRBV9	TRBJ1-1	ASSVSPSINTEAF